This passage covers 30 T cell receptor beta chains from one sample sequenced in a study of CD8+CD57+ T cells in acquired aplastic anemia. TCR beta VDJ combinations and CDR3 sequences were profiled from genomic DNA. TCRdb used MiXCR to reprocess the reads, holding one entry per CDR3 protein. The table lists about 160,000 distinct CDR3 sequences, over 70% of them singletons. Patients who underwent sequencing had shown CD8+CD57+ cell expansion by flow cytometry. Sample: sorted CD4+, CD8+, or CD8+CD57+ T cells (not recorded which) from PBMCs. All receptors derive from a human donor with aplastic anemia.

The J gene is TRBJ2-7, the V gene TRBV5-1; D ambiguous. The CDR3 has 13 residues. V lost 4 bases, J lost 2 bases, and 10 bases lay in between. CDR1 is SGHRS, CDR2 YFSETQ, per germline. CDR3 coding DNA: TGCGCCAGCAGCAGGGATCCTGCCTACGAGCAGTACTTC. The encoded protein is CASSRDPAYEQYF. The whole variable domain, remainder taken from reference TRBV5-1 and TRBJ2-7, is KAGVTQTPRYLIKTRGQQVTLSCSPISGHRSVSWYQQTPGQGLQFLFEYFSETQRNKGNFPGRFSGRQFSNSRSEMNVSTLELGDSALYLCASSRDPAYEQYFGPGTRLTVT.

V and J are TRBV12-3 or TRBV12-4 and TRBJ2-1; D might be TRBD1 or TRBD2, each matching 5 bases. V dropped 6 bases and J dropped 0 bases, with 12 bases sitting between them. CDR3 size: 15 residues. For the CDR3, the DNA is TGTGCCAGCAGATACGGGACGGTCTCCTACAATGAGCAGTTCTTC. Its protein product is CASRYGTVSYNEQFF.

The chain is built from TRBV7-9 and TRBJ2-7; 9 nucleotides match TRBD2. The J call is uncertain, as TRBJ2-5 better fits the DNA end. There are 16 residues in the CDR3. CDR1 is SEHNR, CDR2 FQNEAQ, per germline (reference sequence). CDR3 loop: CASSRYLREGRETQYF. For the CDR3, the DNA is TGTGCCAGCAGCCGTTATTTGCGGGAGGGCCGAGAGACCCAGTACTTC.

The chain is built from TRBV10-3 and TRBJ1-1; 10 positions match TRBD1. With V trimmed by 8 bases and J by 1 base, 7 bases remained unmatched. The CDR3 length is 15 residues. Germline CDR1 reads ENHRY; CDR2 reads SYGVKD. The CDR3 loop is CAIGDRGPSNTEAFF. In DNA form, the CDR3 reads TGTGCCATCGGCGACAGGGGGCCCTCGAACACTGAAGCTTTCTTT.

CDR3 protein: CASSGHSGTEAFF. Written as DNA, the CDR3 is TGTGCCAGCAGTGGACACTCCGGCACTGAAGCTTTCTTT. The chain couples TRBV25-1 to TRBJ1-1; no clear D. The CDR3 runs 13 residues. Per germline, CDR1 MGHDK and CDR2 SYGVNS. V was cut by 4 bases and J by 4 bases, with 10 bases left in between. Variable domain in full (rest from reference TRBV25-1 and TRBJ1-1): EADIYQTPRYLVIGTGKKITLECSQTMGHDKMYWYQQDPGMELHLIHYSYGVNSTEKGDLSSESTVSRIRTEHFPLTLESARPSHTSQYLCASSGHSGTEAFFGQGTRLTVV.

This clonotype was detected only a few times. The chain uses TRBV7-6 and TRBJ2-7; TRBD2 matches at 7 bases. Germline V gene sequence: CDR1 SGHVS, CDR2 FNYEAQ. The CDR3 loop spans 20 amino acids. Trimming took 2 bases from V and 0 from J; bases not matched to a gene: 19. The CDR3 DNA reads TGTGCCAGCAGCTTATATGGAGGGAGCGGGAAATACCCCCGCTCCTACGAGCAGTACTTC. It specifies CASSLYGGSGKYPRSYEQYF.

As to this clonotype: One end of the junction is discordant with germline, which a read error may explain. The genes are TRBV7-9 and TRBJ2-1; 11 nucleotides match TRBD2. This CDR3 spans 15 amino acids. CDR1 SEHNR and CDR2 FQNEAQ come from the germline V gene (reference sequence). The CDR3 DNA reads as TGTGTCAGCAGCGTTACTAGCGGGAGTTTGGATGAGCAGTTCTTC. It yields the protein CVSSVTSGSLDEQFF.

The chain's CDR3 is CASSLGGGIGTEAFF. Here the CDR3 DNA reads TGTGCCAGCAGTTTAGGGGGAGGAATCGGCACTGAAGCTTTCTTT. This rearrangement joins TRBV12-3 or TRBV12-4 to TRBJ1-1; D call uncertain. V lost 1 base and J lost 4, with 13 bases in between. The CDR3 is 15 amino acids.

There are a few counts of this clonotype. This chain uses TRBV20-1 with TRBJ1-3; TRBD1 aligns across 7 bases. The CDR3 totals 13 residues. Germline V gene data show CDR1 as DFQATT and CDR2 as SNEGSKA (reference sequence). The V and J ends lost 5 bases and 4 bases, in that order; junction bases with no gene match: 5. CDR3 in amino acids: CSAHTGVGNTIYF. CDR3 nucleotides: TGCAGTGCTCACACAGGGGTCGGAAACACCATATATTTT.

The chain employs TRBV19 and TRBJ2-1; 8 bases match TRBD1. V shed 10 bases and J 5 bases; nucleotides not matched to a gene: 4. This CDR3 contains 12 residues. Germline CDR1 reads LNHDA; CDR2 reads SQIVND (reference sequence). Here the CDR3 reads CAISQGDNEQFF. DNA for the CDR3: TGTGCCATTTCACAGGGGGACAATGAGCAGTTCTTC.

This clonotype occurred once. The V and J genes are TRBV18 and TRBJ2-5; no clear D. This CDR3 is built from 13 residues. Trimming took 3 bases from V and 2 from J, leaving 7 bases between them. Per the germline V gene, CDR1 is KGHSH and CDR2 is LQKENI. The CDR3 here is CASSPPVQETQYF. CDR3 coding DNA: TGTGCCAGCTCACCCCCCGTACAAGAGACCCAGTACTTC.

This clonotype was detected many times. The chain couples TRBV4-3 to TRBJ1-6; tentatively, D is TRBD1 (5 bases). V dropped 0 bases and J dropped 5 bases, with 5 bases sitting between them. Germline V gene sequence: CDR1 LGHNA, CDR2 YSLEER. This CDR3 is 14 amino acids long. The CDR3 reads CASSQDRDNSPLHF. The CDR3 DNA is TGCGCCAGCAGCCAAGACAGGGATAATTCACCCCTCCACTTT.

This clonotype has more than one count but fewer than ten. The chain couples TRBV10-3 to TRBJ2-1; TRBD2 aligns across 11 bases. Germline V gene data show CDR1 as ENHRY and CDR2 as SYGVKD. V shed 7 bases, J shed 5 bases, and the junction held 7 bases outside the gene matches. The CDR3 loop spans 15 amino acids. Written as DNA, the CDR3 is TGTGCCATCATCGGTTCTAGCGGGGGGAACAATGAGCAGTTCTTC. This encodes CAIIGSSGGNNEQFF.

In this sample, this clonotype turned up a few times. V usage is TRBV19 and J usage is TRBJ2-3; possible D gene TRBD1, 6 bases. Germline V gives CDR1 LNHDA, CDR2 SQIVND (reference sequence). V lost 7 bases to trimming and J lost 1 base, with 18 bases between them. The CDR3 contains 16 residues. CDR3 region: CASTDSPVPRTDTQYF. As DNA, the CDR3 is TGTGCCAGTACGGACAGCCCCGTCCCTCGCACAGATACGCAGTATTTT.

This clonotype turned up a few times. This chain joins TRBV19 and TRBJ1-2; D is undetermined. The CDR3 has 12 amino acids. The V end lost 3 bases, the J end lost 8 bases, and 10 bases lay between the germline ends. The germline CDR1 and CDR2 sequences are LNHDA and SQIVND (reference sequence). The CDR3 coding sequence is TGTGCCAGTAGTATCCAGGCGAGGGGCTACACCTTC. Protein: CASSIQARGYTF.

The chain joins TRBV2 to TRBJ2-5; TRBD2 is a possible D gene (5 bases). In germline, CDR1 is SNHLY, CDR2 FYNNEI. V dropped 0 bases and J dropped 2 bases, with 10 bases sitting between them. The CDR3 is 15 amino acids. The CDR3: CASSEAEGRQETQYF. The CDR3 DNA sequence: TGTGCCAGCAGTGAAGCCGAGGGCAGACAAGAGACCCAGTACTTC.

The CDR3 bases are TGTGCCAGCAGTCGACCGGCAGCCCAAACCAATCAGCCCCAGCATTTT. This gives the protein CASSRPAAQTNQPQHF. The chain carries TRBV28 and TRBJ1-5; D is ambiguous. The CDR3 runs 16 residues. Germline CDR1 and CDR2: MDHEN and SYDVKM. Deletions cut 5 bases from V and 3 bases from J, with 17 bases between. The entire variable domain, with the rest obtained from reference TRBV28 and TRBJ1-5, is as follows: DVKVTQSSRYLVKRTGEKVFLECVQDMDHENMFWYRQDPGLGLRLIYFSYDVKMKEKGDIPEGYSVSREKKERFSLILESASTNQTSMYLCASSRPAAQTNQPQHFGDGTRLSIL.

This clonotype has just a few counts. This sequence joins TRBV19 and TRBJ2-5, with 11 bases fitting TRBD2. This CDR3 is built from 14 residues. Unmatched junction bases numbered 7, after V lost 6 bases and J lost 7 bases. Germline V gene data show CDR1 as LNHDA and CDR2 as SQIVND (reference sequence). This CDR3 is CASSSTSGTGTQYF. In DNA form, the CDR3 reads TGTGCCAGTAGCTCGACTAGCGGGACGGGGACCCAGTACTTC.

The rearrangement uses TRBV10-3 and TRBJ1-1; D may be TRBD1 (5 bases). The CDR3 runs to 13 residues. Trimming cost V 7 bases and J 1 base, with 10 bases left between them. Germline V gene data show CDR1 as ENHRY and CDR2 as SYGVKD. The CDR3 sequence is CAINGRENTEAFF. DNA of the CDR3: TGTGCCATCAACGGCAGGGAGAACACTGAAGCTTTCTTT.

Regarding this clonotype: The germline gene is not matched at one end of the junction; a read error may be the cause. The rearrangement links TRBV10-3 to TRBJ2-7, with D tentatively TRBD1 (6 bases). The germline gives CDR1 ENHRY, CDR2 SYGVKD. CDR3 length: 15 residues. In nucleotides, the CDR3 is TGTGCCACCAGTGACAGTCGAACAGGGACATACGAGCAGTACTTC. Translated: CATSDSRTGTYEQYF.

The J gene is TRBJ2-5, the V gene TRBV9; 10 bases are shared with TRBD2. CDR1 and CDR2 from the germline V gene are SGDLS and YYNGEE. Losses at the gene ends were 4 bases for V and 5 bases for J; bases not matched to a gene: 8. The CDR3 runs to 15 residues. CDR3 region: CASSPGTSEGETQYF. CDR3 DNA sequence: TGTGCCAGCAGCCCCGGGACTAGCGAGGGTGAGACCCAGTACTTC.

The sample holds a few counts of this clonotype. The chain links TRBV4-3 to TRBJ2-1; 8 positions agree with TRBD2. CDR3 length equals 16 residues. Germline lookup yields CDR1 LGHNA and CDR2 YSLEER. V lost 4 bases and J lost 0; bases outside the gene matches: 5. In DNA form, the CDR3 reads TGCGCCAGCAGCCCCGGCGGGGGGAGCTCCTACAATGAGCAGTTCTTC. Its translation: CASSPGGGSSYNEQFF.

This clonotype was counted a single time. The CDR3 here is CASSPRVSTDTQYF. CDR3 DNA: TGTGCCAGCAGCCCTAGGGTTTCTACAGATACGCAGTATTTT. The chain uses TRBV14 and TRBJ2-3, with D uncertain. This CDR3 comprises 14 residues. Germline V gives CDR1 SGHDN, CDR2 FVKESK. Between the trimmed V and J ends, which lost 4 bases and 3 bases, there was a span of 11 bases. Using reference TRBV14 and TRBJ2-3 for the parts outside the CDR3, the full variable domain is EAGVTQFPSHSVIEKGQTVTLRCDPISGHDNLYWYRRVMGKEIKFLLHFVKESKQDESGMPNNRFLAERTGGTYSTLKVQPAELEDSGVYFCASSPRVSTDTQYFGPGTRLTVL.

On this clonotype: A much larger clone sits a single nucleotide away, making a read error possible. The chain links TRBV6-4 to TRBJ2-3; 11 bases fit TRBD2. Germline loops: CDR1 MRHNA, CDR2 SNTAGT. Trimming took 3 bases from V and 7 from J; bases not matched to a gene: 6. The CDR3 consists of 15 residues. CDR3: CASSESSGGTNTQYF. CDR3 DNA sequence: TGTGCCAGCAGTGAATCTAGCGGGGGGACAAATACGCAGTATTTT.

The V and J genes are TRBV12-3 or TRBV12-4 and TRBJ2-7; D might be TRBD1 or TRBD2, each matching 5 bases. V lost 4 bases, J lost 7 bases, and 14 bases lay in between. The CDR3 runs 13 residues. The CDR3 here is CASSSGRLKEQYF. CDR3 coding DNA: TGTGCCAGCAGTTCGGGACGCCTGAAGGAGCAGTACTTC.

The V gene is TRBV7-9, the J gene TRBJ1-1; no clear D gene. Germline CDR1 reads SEHNR; CDR2 reads FQNEAQ (reference sequence). This CDR3 comprises 14 residues. V lost 7 bases and J 8 bases, leaving 20 bases between the germline ends. Here the CDR3 DNA reads TGTGCCAGCATCTCTCGTGAGCCCCGCACGGAAGCTTTCTTT. Translated, it gives CASISREPRTEAFF.

V gene TRBV10-3 combines with J gene TRBJ1-1; tentative D call: TRBD1 (5 bases). The CDR3 loop spans 14 amino acids. V dropped 7 bases and J dropped 1 base, with 13 bases sitting between them. Germline V gene lookup returns CDR1 ENHRY and CDR2 SYGVKD. Here the CDR3 DNA reads TGTGCCATCAATGACAGCCCCCCGAACACTGAAGCTTTCTTT. Translating it yields CAINDSPPNTEAFF.

The chain links TRBV15 to TRBJ1-2, with 7 nucleotides matching TRBD1. The junction had 8 bases not matched to a gene; V was cut back by 0 bases and J by 4 bases. The CDR3 is 16 amino acids. Germline V gene data show CDR1 as LNHNV and CDR2 as YYDKDF (reference sequence). The CDR3: CATSRDRDRVGYGYTF. The CDR3, as DNA: TGTGCCACCAGCAGAGATCGAGACAGGGTTGGCTATGGCTACACCTTC.

This clonotype has at least ten counts. The rearrangement uses TRBV6-2 or TRBV6-3 and TRBJ1-3, with 7 positions matching TRBD1. The trim removed 4 bases at V and 0 bases at J, leaving 15 bases unmatched. The CDR3 runs 19 residues. Looked up from germline, CDR1 is MNHEY and CDR2 is SVGEGT. CDR3 sequence (DNA): TGTGCCAGCAGTTCACCTGGACAGGTTGGGGATCTCTCTGGAAACACCATATATTTT. It specifies CASSSPGQVGDLSGNTIYF.

There are many counts of this clonotype. The genes are TRBV9 and TRBJ2-7; TRBD1 might be the D (5 bases). V was clipped by 4 bases and J by 3 bases, with 23 bases between them. The germline gives CDR1 SGDLS, CDR2 YYNGEE. The CDR3 spans 17 residues. The CDR3 DNA reads as TGTGCCAGCAGCCCCGCACTACTCCGCAGGGCTTGCTACGAGCAGTACGTC. Amino acids: CASSPALLRRACYEQYV.